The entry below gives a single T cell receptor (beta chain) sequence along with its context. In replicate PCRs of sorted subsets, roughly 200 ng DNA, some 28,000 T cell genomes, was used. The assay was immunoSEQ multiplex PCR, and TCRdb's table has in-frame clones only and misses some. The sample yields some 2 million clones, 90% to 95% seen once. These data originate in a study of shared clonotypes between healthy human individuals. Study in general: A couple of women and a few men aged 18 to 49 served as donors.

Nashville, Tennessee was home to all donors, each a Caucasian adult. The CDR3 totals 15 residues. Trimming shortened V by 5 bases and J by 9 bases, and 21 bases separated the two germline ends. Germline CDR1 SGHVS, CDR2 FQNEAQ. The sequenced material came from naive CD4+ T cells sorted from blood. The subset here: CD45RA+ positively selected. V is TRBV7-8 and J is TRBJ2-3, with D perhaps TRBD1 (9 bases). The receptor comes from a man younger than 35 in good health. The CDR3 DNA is TGTGCCAGCAGCCTGGGACAGGGTCAGCGGGGGACGCAGTATTTT. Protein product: CASSLGQGQRGTQYF.